The 16 T cell receptor beta chains presented below share a single source sample, sequenced in a study of shared clonotypes between healthy human individuals. The assay was immunoSEQ multiplex PCR, and TCRdb's table has in-frame clones only and misses some. Here the sample spans about 550,000 clones, around 95% being singletons. Positively selected for CCR7, the CD45RO-negative cells used as naive CD8 cells excluded terminally differentiated effector memory CD45RA+ cells. What was sequenced was naive CD8+ T cells sorted from blood. These receptors were collected from a woman younger than 45 in good health.

The genes are TRBV6-5 and TRBJ1-2; the D gene is possibly TRBD1 (6 bases). The germline V and J ends were trimmed by 5 bases and 3 bases, with 13 bases remaining between them. Germline V gene data show CDR1 as MNHEY and CDR2 as SVGAGI. The CDR3 loop spans 14 amino acids. CDR3 region: CASSPQGPHYGYTF. CDR3 bases: TGTGCCAGCAGTCCCCAGGGGCCCCACTATGGCTACACCTTC.

The table lists this clone with a count of one. Other DNA sequences from this sample encode an identical CDR3 as well. The J gene is TRBJ1-2, the V gene TRBV27; weak D call: TRBD1 (6 bases). With 3 bases removed from V and 2 bases from J, the gap between germline ends came to 10 bases. Germline V gene data show CDR1 as MNHEY and CDR2 as SMNVEV (reference sequence). The CDR3 totals 14 residues. CDR3 DNA: TGTGCCAGCAGTTTTCAGGGGTCGAACTATGGCTACACCTTC. It yields the protein CASSFQGSNYGYTF.

This rearrangement joins TRBV30 to TRBJ1-2, with D possibly being TRBD1 (6 bases). Trimming shortened V by 2 bases and J by 4 bases, and 11 bases separated the two germline ends. Germline V gene data show CDR1 as GTSNPN and CDR2 as SVGIG (reference sequence). The CDR3 totals 13 residues. CDR3 in amino acids: CAWSTDRIYGYTF. As DNA, the CDR3 is TGTGCCTGGAGTACCGACAGGATCTATGGCTACACCTTC.

The chain combines TRBV11-3 with TRBJ2-5; maybe TRBD2 (5 bases). Germline V CDR1 and CDR2: SGHNT, YENEEA. Trimming removed 0 bases from V and 4 bases from J, with 12 bases in between. This CDR3 region has 15 residues. The CDR3 here is CASSLEGQAGETQYF. The CDR3 DNA follows: TGTGCCAGCAGCTTAGAGGGTCAGGCGGGAGAGACCCAGTACTTC.

The chain combines TRBV9 with TRBJ2-5, with 9 bases that match TRBD1. Matching the DNA end better, TRBJ2-7 makes the J call doubtful. The length of the CDR3 is 14 residues. The germline gives CDR1 SGDLS, CDR2 YYNGEE. Written as DNA, the CDR3 is TGTGCCAGCAGCGTAGGACAGGGGGCCTACGAGCAGTACTTC. Its translation is CASSVGQGAYEQYF.

V gene TRBV27 combines with J gene TRBJ1-1; D possibly corresponds to TRBD1 (5 bases). Germline CDR1 and CDR2: MNHEY and SMNVEV (reference sequence). The V gene lost 0 bases and the J gene lost 3 bases, with 11 bases spanning the gap. This CDR3 region has 15 residues. The CDR3 loop is CASSLSGGGDTEAFF. CDR3 DNA sequence: TGTGCCAGCAGTTTATCCGGGGGGGGAGACACTGAAGCTTTCTTT.

This sequence joins TRBV27 and TRBJ2-1, with D maybe TRBD2 (5 bases). The length of the CDR3 is 13 residues. Trimming removed 3 bases from V and 8 bases from J, with 11 bases in between. CDR1 and CDR2 (germline): MNHEY, SMNVEV (reference sequence). CDR3 sequence: CASSLVRGYEQFF. Here the CDR3 DNA reads TGTGCCAGCAGTTTGGTTAGAGGGTATGAGCAGTTCTTC.

The genes are TRBV10-3 and TRBJ2-1; 11 nucleotides line up with TRBD2. Trimming removed 7 bases from V and 9 bases from J; junction bases left unmatched: 11. The CDR3 covers 15 residues. The germline V gene encodes CDR1 ENHRY and CDR2 SYGVKD. CDR3 coding DNA: TGTGCCATCACCGAGACTAGCGGGATAGCCGCTGAGCAGTTCTTC. This translates into CAITETSGIAAEQFF.

The CDR3, as DNA: TGTGCCAGCGGTCCAGGGATCCGCGAGCAGTACTTC. It is translated as CASGPGIREQYF. The chain links TRBV6-6 to TRBJ2-7; the D gene is possibly TRBD1 (5 bases). Per germline, CDR1 MNHNY and CDR2 SVGAGI (reference sequence). There are 12 residues in the CDR3. V was cut by 8 bases and J by 6 bases, with 14 bases left in between.

The rearrangement joins TRBV4-1 to TRBJ2-7; perhaps TRBD1 as D (6 bases). CDR3 length equals 15 residues. The germline gives CDR1 MGHRA, CDR2 YSYEKL. Trimming took 0 bases from V and 2 from J, leaving 11 bases between them. CDR3 region: CASSQDRTVTYEQYF. For the CDR3, the DNA is TGCGCCAGCAGCCAAGACCGGACAGTCACCTACGAGCAGTACTTC.

This chain connects TRBV7-8 to TRBJ1-4; 10 nucleotides line up with TRBD1. Germline assignment: CDR1 SGHVS and CDR2 FQNEAQ. The CDR3 has 17 amino acids. Trimming took 4 bases from V and 4 from J; bases not matched to a gene: 9. The DNA of the CDR3 is TGTGCCAGCAGCTCGCCGCGGGACAGGGGATATAATGAAAAACTGTTTTTT. Its translation: CASSSPRDRGYNEKLFF.

The gene calls are TRBV5-4 and TRBJ2-7; 9 bases are a match to TRBD1. V shed 4 bases and J 3 bases; nucleotides not matched to a gene: 20. Germline lookup yields CDR1 SGHNT and CDR2 YYREEE (reference sequence). This CDR3 spans 19 amino acids. CDR3 in amino acids: CASSRTGTGLAPDYYEQYF. The CDR3, as DNA: TGTGCCAGCAGCAGAACCGGGACAGGGTTAGCTCCGGACTACTACGAGCAGTACTTC. The whole variable domain, remainder taken from reference TRBV5-4 and TRBJ2-7, is ETGVTQSPTHLIKTRGQQVTLRCSSQSGHNTVSWYQQALGQGPQFIFQYYREEENGRGNFPPRFSGLQFPNYSSELNVNALELDDSALYLCASSRTGTGLAPDYYEQYFGPGTRLTVT.

The rearrangement links TRBV5-8 to TRBJ2-7; D unclear. V dropped 0 bases and J dropped 2 bases, with 6 bases sitting between them. Germline V CDR1 and CDR2: SGHTS, YDEGEE. The CDR3 is 13 amino acids. CDR3 nucleotide sequence: TGTGCCAGCAGCTTGGGTTGGACCTACGAGCAGTACTTC. It yields the protein CASSLGWTYEQYF.

The J gene is TRBJ2-7, the V gene TRBV7-9; TRBD2 is a possible D gene (6 bases). CDR1 is SEHNR and CDR2 is FQNEAQ in the germline V gene (reference sequence). Trimming took 10 bases from V and 1 from J, leaving 17 bases between them. The CDR3 runs 14 residues. CDR3 protein: CAIQGVAESYEQYF. DNA for the CDR3: TGTGCCATCCAAGGGGTAGCGGAATCCTACGAGCAGTACTTC.

The chain links TRBV11-1 to TRBJ2-7; TRBD1 matches at 8 bases. V shed 4 bases, J shed 4 bases, and the junction held 6 bases outside the gene matches. The CDR3 totals 14 residues. Germline values: CDR1 SGHAT, CDR2 FQDESV (reference sequence). CDR3 protein: CASSSDRGRYEQYF. CDR3 nucleotides: TGTGCCAGCAGCTCCGACAGGGGACGATACGAGCAGTACTTC.

This clone was detected only once. This chain joins TRBV5-1 and TRBJ1-5, with D unresolved. The ends were cut back, 1 base at V and 4 bases at J, with 6 bases in the middle. Germline assignment: CDR1 SGHRS and CDR2 YFSETQ. The CDR3 consists of 13 residues. CDR3 sequence reads: CASSLFPNQPQHF. In DNA form, the CDR3 reads TGCGCCAGCAGCTTGTTCCCAAATCAGCCCCAGCATTTT.